The 23 T cell receptor beta chains listed next were all sequenced from one sample in a study of T cell repertoires in cytomegalovirus infection. TCRdb re-called the reads with MiXCR, one entry per CDR3 protein. The sample yields approximately 170,000 distinct CDR3 sequences, roughly 17% seen once. The sample comprised CD8+ T cells from PBMCs. These receptor sequences come from a human donor in good health (CMV status not recorded). Some clones in this sample may be carry-over from other donors' samples.

V is TRBV6-5 and J is TRBJ1-1; D is perhaps TRBD1 (6 bases). The CDR3 has 15 amino acids. Germline V gene lookup returns CDR1 MNHEY and CDR2 SVGAGI. The V gene lost 6 bases and the J gene lost 2 bases, with 16 bases spanning the gap. The CDR3 coding sequence is TGTGCCAGCAGCGGCGGGTCAGGGGTTAACACTGAAGCTTTCTTT. This codes for CASSGGSGVNTEAFF.

This clonotype was counted a few times. The J gene is TRBJ2-1, the V gene TRBV5-5; TRBD2 might be the D (6 bases). V was pared by 4 bases and J by 8 bases, with 19 bases between. CDR1 and CDR2 from the germline V gene are SGHKS and YYEKEE (reference sequence). The CDR3 contains 15 residues. CDR3 sequence (DNA): TGTGCCAGCAGCAACCTGGCGGGGTCTGGCGATGAGCAGTTCTTC. Protein product: CASSNLAGSGDEQFF.

This clonotype has only a few counts. This rearrangement joins TRBV28 to TRBJ2-1; TRBD1 agrees at 9 bases. Germline V CDR1 and CDR2: MDHEN, SYDVKM. After removal of 7 bases from V and 1 base from J, the junction contained 5 bases not matched to a gene. The CDR3 totals 15 residues. The chain's CDR3 is CASTLGTGSYNEQFF. The CDR3 DNA reads TGTGCCAGCACCTTGGGGACAGGGTCCTACAATGAGCAGTTCTTC.

This clonotype was observed a handful of times. The chain carries TRBV28 and TRBJ2-7; D not certain. V was shortened by 6 bases and J by 7 bases, with 7 bases between the two germline ends. The CDR3 consists of 10 residues. Germline CDR1 and CDR2: MDHEN and SYDVKM. CDR3 residues: CASSSREQYF. The CDR3 DNA follows: TGTGCCAGCAGCTCCAGGGAGCAGTACTTC.

The chain couples TRBV7-9 to TRBJ1-2; 7 positions agree with TRBD1. The CDR3 consists of 13 residues. J was trimmed by 8 bases and V by 3 bases; bases with no gene match: 6. Germline V gives CDR1 SEHNR, CDR2 FQNEAQ (reference sequence). CDR3 protein: CASSFGQAEGYTF. The CDR3 DNA is TGTGCCAGCAGCTTTGGACAGGCGGAAGGCTACACCTTC.

A few counts support this clonotype. The chain uses TRBV7-3 and TRBJ2-3, with 9 bases identical to TRBD2. The ends lost 5 bases at V and 5 bases at J; junction bases unmatched: 11. The CDR3 sequence is 16 residues long. The germline CDR1 and CDR2 sequences are SGHTA and FQGTGA. DNA of the CDR3: TGTGCCAGCAGCCTCCCCCCCAGCGGGGGGATAGATACGCAGTATTTT. This translates into CASSLPPSGGIDTQYF.

The CDR3 reads CASRGTVSNQPQHF. The DNA of the CDR3 is TGTGCCAGCAGGGGGACAGTTAGCAATCAGCCCCAGCATTTT. The chain carries TRBV12-3 or TRBV12-4 and TRBJ1-5, with 7 bases identical to TRBD1. V was pared by 6 bases and J by 0 bases, with 2 bases of the junction left unmatched. The CDR3 length is 14 residues.

In its sample, this clonotype was seen a few times. Written as DNA, the CDR3 is TGTGCCAGCAACCAACCCACAGATACGCAGTATTTT. Translating gives CASNQPTDTQYF. The V and J genes are TRBV28 and TRBJ2-3, with D unresolved. Germline lookup yields CDR1 MDHEN and CDR2 SYDVKM. Trimming removed 7 bases from V and 2 bases from J, with 7 bases in between. The CDR3 is 12 residues long. Variable domain in full (rest from reference TRBV28 and TRBJ2-3): DVKVTQSSRYLVKRTGEKVFLECVQDMDHENMFWYRQDPGLGLRLIYFSYDVKMKEKGDIPEGYSVSREKKERFSLILESASTNQTSMYLCASNQPTDTQYFGPGTRLTVL.

V usage is TRBV7-9 and J usage is TRBJ1-1, with 10 positions matching TRBD1. Losses at the gene ends were 5 bases for V and 8 bases for J; bases not matched to a gene: 8. Germline V gene sequence: CDR1 SEHNR, CDR2 FQNEAQ (reference sequence). The CDR3 has 14 amino acids. CDR3: CASSPGGTGEEAFF. The CDR3 DNA is TGTGCCAGCAGCCCCGGGGGGACAGGGGAAGAAGCTTTCTTT.

The sample holds many counts of this clonotype. V usage is TRBV7-9 and J usage is TRBJ1-6; D remains ambiguous. Between the trimmed V and J ends, which lost 4 bases and 9 bases, there was a span of 16 bases. The CDR3 spans 15 residues. Germline CDR1 reads SEHNR; CDR2 reads FQNEAQ (reference sequence). The CDR3 region is CASSSSLEGSSPLHF. The DNA for the CDR3 is TGTGCCAGCAGCTCCTCGTTGGAGGGAAGTTCACCCCTCCACTTT.

In its sample, this clonotype was seen a few times. The chain couples TRBV28 to TRBJ2-7, with 14 bases identical to TRBD2. Germline V lookup: CDR1 MDHEN, CDR2 SYDVKM. The CDR3 covers 14 residues. The V gene end was trimmed by 3 bases and the J gene end by 5 bases; junction bases not matched to a gene: 0. CDR3 protein: CASSLTSGRDEQYF. For the CDR3, the DNA is TGTGCCAGCAGTTTGACTAGCGGGAGGGACGAGCAGTACTTC.

The rearrangement joins TRBV4-3 to TRBJ2-1; D is uncertain. Germline loops: CDR1 LGHNA, CDR2 YSLEER. This CDR3 spans 13 amino acids. The V and J ends lost 3 bases and 8 bases respectively, with 11 bases between them. CDR3 coding DNA: TGCGCCAGCAGCCAGCATCCGGGTTATGAGCAGTTCTTC. Translation gives CASSQHPGYEQFF.

This clonotype was detected only a few times. The chain joins TRBV11-2 to TRBJ2-7, with D possibly being TRBD2 (5 bases). CDR3 length: 14 residues. The germline gives CDR1 SGHAT, CDR2 FQNNGV. The V end lost 5 bases, the J end lost 2 bases, and 13 bases lay between the germline ends. Here the CDR3 DNA reads TGTGCCAGCAGCCCGGCGGGCGGAACCTACGAGCAGTACTTC. This codes for CASSPAGGTYEQYF.

This chain joins TRBV25-1 and TRBJ2-7, with 9 bases identical to TRBD2. V gave up 6 bases and J gave up 0 bases; unmatched junction bases: 6. CDR1 is MGHDK and CDR2 is SYGVNS in the germline V gene. The CDR3 totals 15 residues. CDR3 sequence: CASSDGTSYSYEQYF. CDR3 coding DNA: TGTGCCAGCAGCGACGGGACTAGCTACTCCTACGAGCAGTACTTC.

There are a few counts of this clonotype. The chain uses TRBV7-2 and TRBJ2-7; no clear D. The V end was cut by 6 bases, the J end by 3 bases, with 18 bases between. The CDR3 consists of 15 residues. Germline loops: CDR1 SGHTA, CDR2 FQGNSA. CDR3 coding DNA: TGTGCCAGCAGTATAGCCCAAGGCACTCACTACGAGCAGTACTTC. This gives the protein CASSIAQGTHYEQYF. The full variable domain, rest sourced from reference TRBV7-2 and TRBJ2-7, is GAGVSQSPSNKVTEKGKDVELRCDPISGHTALYWYRQSLGQGLEFLIYFQGNSAPDKSGLPSDRFSAERTGGSVSTLTIQRTQQEDSAVYLCASSIAQGTHYEQYFGPGTRLTVT.

CDR3 sequence: CASSLTGYGDTEAFF. CDR3 sequence (DNA): TGTGCCAGCAGCCTTACAGGGTATGGGGACACTGAAGCTTTCTTT. The rearrangement joins TRBV28 to TRBJ1-1, with a possible D match to TRBD1 (6 bases). CDR1 MDHEN and CDR2 SYDVKM come from the germline V gene. The CDR3 spans 15 residues. Trimming cost V 6 bases and J 3 bases, with 17 bases left between them.

This chain connects TRBV10-3 to TRBJ2-2, with TRBD2 identical over 8 bases. Germline trimming cut 4 bases from V and 2 bases from J; bases unmatched to any gene: 3. CDR1 is ENHRY, CDR2 SYGVKD, per germline. The length of the CDR3 is 15 residues. This chain's CDR3 is CAISGTSGNTGELFF. Here the CDR3 DNA reads TGTGCCATCAGTGGTACTAGCGGTAACACCGGGGAGCTGTTTTTT.

The chain is built from TRBV7-2 and TRBJ1-2; 9 bases are shared with TRBD1. This CDR3 contains 15 residues. Germline CDR1 is SGHTA and CDR2 is FQGNSA. J was trimmed by 6 bases and V by 5 bases; bases with no gene match: 10. The CDR3 region is CASSARDRVWNGYTF. The CDR3 DNA reads TGTGCCAGCAGCGCGCGGGACAGGGTCTGGAATGGCTACACCTTC.

This chain uses TRBV7-6 with TRBJ2-5; TRBD2 is a possible D gene (5 bases). CDR3 length: 14 residues. Looked up from germline, CDR1 is SGHVS and CDR2 is FNYEAQ. V lost 5 bases and J lost 2, with 12 bases in between. In DNA, the CDR3 is TGTGCCAGCAGCGGAAATCGGGAACAAGAGACCCAGTACTTC. This translates into CASSGNREQETQYF.

This clonotype appeared many times. V and J are TRBV7-9 and TRBJ1-1; a weak D match, TRBD1 (6 bases). The V end lost 6 bases, the J end lost 1 base, and 12 bases lay between the germline ends. Looked up from germline, CDR1 is SEHNR and CDR2 is FQNEAQ (reference sequence). The CDR3 loop spans 14 amino acids. The CDR3 region is CASRGGQRNTEAFF. CDR3 in DNA: TGTGCCAGCAGGGGGGGGCAGAGGAACACTGAAGCTTTCTTT.

The V call is TRBV12-5, the J call TRBJ2-5; the match to TRBD2 covers 13 bases. The CDR3 runs to 16 residues. Trimming removed 4 bases from V and 0 bases from J; junction bases left unmatched: 2. Germline V gene lookup returns CDR1 LGHNT and CDR2 FRNRAP. CDR3 region: CASGWGTSGDQETQYF. Written as DNA, the CDR3 is TGTGCTAGTGGTTGGGGGACTAGCGGGGACCAAGAGACCCAGTACTTC.

This clonotype has more than one count but fewer than ten. CDR3 DNA sequence: TGTGCCAGCAGCCCCTTCCGTGGGCAGGGAGACGAGCAGTACTTC. Its translation: CASSPFRGQGDEQYF. The rearrangement links TRBV7-9 to TRBJ2-7, with D possibly being TRBD1 or TRBD2 (5 bases each). The V end lost 5 bases, the J end lost 5 bases, and 19 bases lay between the germline ends. Per the germline V gene, CDR1 is SEHNR and CDR2 is FQNEAQ (reference sequence). The CDR3 extends over 15 amino acids. The full variable domain, completed using reference TRBV7-9 and TRBJ2-7, is DTGVSQNPRHKITKRGQNVTFRCDPISEHNRLYWYRQTLGQGPEFLTYFQNEAQLEKSRLLSDRFSAERPKGSFSTLEIQRTEQGDSAMYLCASSPFRGQGDEQYFGPGTRLTVT.

The gene calls are TRBV12-3 or TRBV12-4 and TRBJ2-1, with 13 nucleotides matching TRBD2. The CDR3 spans 18 residues. Trimming took 4 bases from V and 0 from J; bases not matched to a gene: 6. The CDR3 region is CASSSGLAGALSYNEQFF. The CDR3 DNA is TGTGCCAGCAGTTCAGGACTAGCGGGAGCCCTCTCCTACAATGAGCAGTTCTTC.